The following is a T cell receptor beta chain sequence with its context. This entry comes from a study of blood T cell repertoires in COVID-19. TCRdb keeps only in-frame clones here, not all; method: immunoSEQ multiplex PCR. This sample has over 200,000 clones; roughly nine tenths occur once, and the top ten carry 1.2%. Specimen: PBMCs or T cells enriched from blood (not recorded which). The receptor was derived from a human donor in a cohort exposed to, infected with or recovered from COVID-19 (not recorded which). The donor label of this sample is uncertain.

The CDR3 sequence is CASSQVPGPEETQYF. CDR3 coding DNA: TGCGCCAGCAGCCAAGTTCCAGGGCCGGAGGAGACCCAGTACTTC. The chain combines TRBV4-1 with TRBJ2-5, with TRBD1 as a possible D gene (5 bases). Deletions cut 1 base from V and 5 bases from J, with 14 bases between. This CDR3 is built from 15 residues. CDR1 is MGHRA, CDR2 YSYEKL, per germline.